This entry features one TCR beta chain sequence. No cognate antigen has been identified for it. The input lacks base qualities; no much larger clone sits a single base away. The study profiled bulk TCR beta-chain repertoires in matched peripheral blood, tumor and adjacent normal breast tissue taken from about 15 patients with early-stage breast cancer. Before surgery, 5-10 mL of whole blood was collected into EDTA tubes and then processed within 2 hours. Peripheral blood mononuclear cells were isolated by Ficoll-Paque centrifugation in SepMate-50 tubes. PBMCs were cryopreserved in roughly 90% FBS with around 10% DMSO in aliquots of about 1.7 to 4 million cells and stored in liquid nitrogen. The Qiagen AllPrep DNA/RNA Mini kit was used for genomic DNA extraction. Each sample was amplified in two independent genomic DNA replicates, using roughly 0.51 ug for blood and about 1.5 ug for tumor or normal breast. TCRB sequencing of genomic DNA was carried out with the ImmunoSeq Intro kit according to the manufacturer's instructions. The multiplex PCR ran for about 31 cycles using proprietary primers and spike-in control sequences for absolute quantification. An 87-bp fragment spanning the CDR3 and flanking V and J genes was sequenced with single-end 150-bp reads. Seven samples, each with two replicates, were multiplexed per lane of an Illumina MiSeq using version 3.0 chemistry. The source study handled its data this way. Raw data were processed by the vendor's proprietary pipeline, with both replicates merged into one result per sample. Productive rearrangements sharing the V-gene family, CDR3 amino acid sequence and J-gene segment were defined as clonotypes. To compute clonality, the normalized Shannon entropy (Pielou evenness) of TCRB abundances was subtracted from 1. T cell density was estimated as total templates divided by the number of input cells, with the number of input cells inferred from the DNA input amount. Recon, run with its default parameters, was used to estimate overall repertoire diversity and clonality. A clonotype counted as tumor-enriched if its abundance in tumor exceeded 0.1% and was at least 32-fold higher than its abundance in normal breast. TCRdb obtained this table from immuneACCESS and retained in-frame rearrangements with V and J assigned. These tables miss some clones; where compared with another copy, unresolved V genes account for less than half of the shortfall, and the remainder is unexplained. Clone size and the V and J calls come from that table; the DNA yielded D and trimming. This sample gives more than 65,000 clones in total; about 85% of them show up just once. The ten biggest clones cover 4.7% of the sample.

The data are from a study of early stage breast cancer tumors (dated by TCRdb to about 2017). Study-wide context: Of the approximately 15 invasive breast tumors, about a dozen were found to be estrogen receptor-positive, progesterone receptor-positive and HER2-negative. On average, each sample got around 10-fold read coverage. A total of 2,651,842 templates, representing some 1,000,000 unique clonotypes, were detected across all samples. Of the roughly twelve ER+/PR+/HER2- tumors, eight were classified as invasive ductal carcinomas and four as invasive lobular carcinomas. General conclusions and limits of the study: Chain pairing and functional markers such as CD4, CD8 and FOXP3 were missed by bulk genomic DNA sequencing of unsorted cells. Repertoires from blood resembled normal breast more closely than tumor, and using blood as a reference for each tissue separated tumor from normal in 14 of 16 patients. About 2.5-fold higher T cell density and higher clonality were observed in tumors than in adjacent normal breast tissue. Enriched TCRB sequences shared across patients were mostly commonly generated sequences, unlikely to play an important role in the tumor microenvironment. The small cohort size prevented analysis by tumor subtype.

V and J are truncated by 0 bases and 2 bases respectively, leaving an intervening sequence of 7 bases. As encoded in the germline V gene, CDR1 is SGHDT while CDR2 is YYEEEE. Including the terminal cysteine and phenylalanine, the CDR3 comprises 14 residues. The DNA shown is the 42-base CDR3, in frame from base 1. Sequencing input: blood. The V and J segments used are TRBV5-6 and TRBJ2-3; TRBD1 is possibly the D segment (5 matching bases). This TCR derives from a middle-aged person with breast cancer. In nucleotide form, the sequence is TGTGCCAGCAGCTTGGTGGGGCCCACAGATACGCAGTATTTT. This translates into CASSLVGPTDTQYF.